A single sample gave rise to the 4 T cell receptor beta chains below, sequenced in a study of blood T cell repertoires in COVID-19. The method was immunoSEQ multiplex PCR; TCRdb's version includes in-frame clones alone and lacks a portion of them. The sample lists just over 25,000 clones, just over 85% seen once, with roughly 15% in the top ten. The sequenced sample was peripheral blood. The source of these receptors is a man between 65 and 79 years old with acute or convalescent COVID-19.

The table lists this clone with a count of one. The chain carries TRBV6-2 or TRBV6-3 and TRBJ2-3, with 9 bases matching TRBD1. The germline gives CDR1 MNHEY, CDR2 SVGEGT. The CDR3 runs 15 residues. V gave up 5 bases and J gave up 1 base; unmatched junction bases: 4. The CDR3 sequence is CASSTRDRGTDTQYF. CDR3 sequence (DNA): TGTGCCAGCAGTACCCGGGACAGGGGCACAGATACGCAGTATTTT.

The genes are TRBV5-1 and TRBJ1-2, with D perhaps matching TRBD1 (5 bases). Trimming took off 6 bases at V and 3 bases at J, with 15 bases between the two ends. The CDR3 spans 14 residues. Per the germline V gene, CDR1 is SGHRS and CDR2 is YFSETQ. CDR3 sequence: CASTKGGVDYGYTF. Here the CDR3 DNA reads TGCGCCAGCACCAAGGGAGGGGTGGACTATGGCTACACCTTC.

The genes are TRBV9 and TRBJ1-5; possibly TRBD1 for D (5 bases). The V and J ends lost 3 bases and 11 bases respectively, with 18 bases between them. The CDR3 runs to 14 residues. CDR1 is SGDLS and CDR2 is YYNGEE in the germline V gene. The CDR3 DNA follows: TGTGCCAGCAGCGAGAACCCGGGGGAGGGAACCCAGCATTTT. Its protein is CASSENPGEGTQHF.

This clone was counted only a few times. This chain's CDR3 is CASSTRLAGLTDTQYF. CDR3 DNA: TGTGCCAGCAGCACCCGACTAGCGGGACTCACAGATACGCAGTATTTT. The J gene is TRBJ2-3, the V gene TRBV9; 11 nucleotides line up with TRBD2. The V gene end was trimmed by 4 bases and the J gene end by 2 bases; junction bases not matched to a gene: 6. CDR3 length: 16 residues. Per the germline V gene, CDR1 is SGDLS and CDR2 is YYNGEE.